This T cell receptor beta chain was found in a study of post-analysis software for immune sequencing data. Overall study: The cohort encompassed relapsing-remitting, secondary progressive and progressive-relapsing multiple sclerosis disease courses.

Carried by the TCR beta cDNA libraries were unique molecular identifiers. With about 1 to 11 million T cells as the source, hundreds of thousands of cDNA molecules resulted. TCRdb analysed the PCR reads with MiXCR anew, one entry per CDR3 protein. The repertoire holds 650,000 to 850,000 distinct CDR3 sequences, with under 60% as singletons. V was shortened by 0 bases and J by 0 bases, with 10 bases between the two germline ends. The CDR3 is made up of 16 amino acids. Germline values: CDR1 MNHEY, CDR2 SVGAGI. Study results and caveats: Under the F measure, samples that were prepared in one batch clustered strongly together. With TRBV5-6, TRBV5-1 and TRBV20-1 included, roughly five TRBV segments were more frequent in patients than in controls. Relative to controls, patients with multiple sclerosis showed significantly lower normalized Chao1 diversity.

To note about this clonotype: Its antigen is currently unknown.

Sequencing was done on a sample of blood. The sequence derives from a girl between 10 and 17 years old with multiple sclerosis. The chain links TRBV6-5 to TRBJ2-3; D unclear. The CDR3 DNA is TGTGCCAGCAGTTACTCAGGGATACCTAGCACAGATACGCAGTATTTT. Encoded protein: CASSYSGIPSTDTQYF.